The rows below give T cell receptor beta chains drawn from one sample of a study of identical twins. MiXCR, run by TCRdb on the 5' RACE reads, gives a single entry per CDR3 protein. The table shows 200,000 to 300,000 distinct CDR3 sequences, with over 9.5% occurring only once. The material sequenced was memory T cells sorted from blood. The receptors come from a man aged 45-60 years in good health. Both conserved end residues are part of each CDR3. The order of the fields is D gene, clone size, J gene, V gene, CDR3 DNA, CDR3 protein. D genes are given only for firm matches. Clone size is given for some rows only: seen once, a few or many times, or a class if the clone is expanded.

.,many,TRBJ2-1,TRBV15,TGTGCCACCAGCGGATCGAGGGGGGTGGGTGAGCAGTTCTTC,CATSGSRGVGEQFF
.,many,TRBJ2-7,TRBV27,TGTGCCAGCAGTTTAGGACGGGGCACCAGCTCCTACGAGCAGTACTTC,CASSLGRGTSSYEQYF
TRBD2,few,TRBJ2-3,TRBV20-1,TGCAGTGCTAGAGATCTTCCTGCTACTAGCGGGGTTACAGATACGCAGTATTTT,CSARDLPATSGVTDTQYF
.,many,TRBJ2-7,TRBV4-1,TGCGCCAGCAGCCAAGTACCAGGGGAAGTCTACGAGCAGTACTTC,CASSQVPGEVYEQYF
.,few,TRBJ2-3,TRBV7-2,TGTGCCAGCAGCTTAGGTGTGACAGGTGATACGCAGTATTTT,CASSLGVTGDTQYF
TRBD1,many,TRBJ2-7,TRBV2,TGTGCCAGCAGATACCGACAGGGGATAATCGAGCAGTACTTC,CASRYRQGIIEQYF
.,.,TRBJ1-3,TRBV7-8,TGTGCCAGCAGTACGGGTCTCTCTGGAAACACCATATATTTT,CASSTGLSGNTIYF
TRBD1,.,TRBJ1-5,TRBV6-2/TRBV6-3,TGTGCCAGCAGAAACGGACAGGGGGGAAATCAGCCCCAGCATTTT,CASRNGQGGNQPQHF
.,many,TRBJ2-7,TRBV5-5,TGTGCCAGCAGCTCCGGACAGCTTATCTACGAGCAGTACTTC,CASSSGQLIYEQYF
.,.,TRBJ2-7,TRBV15,TGTGCCACCAGCAGCCCGCGCGGGGGCCGGGACGAGCAGTACTTC,CATSSPRGGRDEQYF
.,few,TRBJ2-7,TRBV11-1,TGTGCCAGCAGCTTAGGAAGTTACTCAGGTACTTGGACCTACGAGCAGTACTTC,CASSLGSYSGTWTYEQYF
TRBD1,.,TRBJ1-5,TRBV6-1,TGTGCCAGCAGTATCCAGTCGGGACAGGCGGATCAGCCCCAGCATTTT,CASSIQSGQADQPQHF
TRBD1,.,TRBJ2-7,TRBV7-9,TGTGCCAGCAGCCCCCCACCCAGGGGGCGCCGGTACGAGCAGTACTTC,CASSPPPRGRRYEQYF
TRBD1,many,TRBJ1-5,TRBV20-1,TGCAGTGCTAGAGATAGCCAGGGGGTAGGAAATGGCAATCAGCCCCAGCATTTT,CSARDSQGVGNGNQPQHF
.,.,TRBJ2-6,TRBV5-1,TGCGCCAGCAGCTTCACAGCTAGCTCTGGGGCCAACGTCCTGACTTTC,CASSFTASSGANVLTF
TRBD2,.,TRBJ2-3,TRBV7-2,TGTGCCAGCAGCCTGGGACTAGCGGGATCTACGCAGTATTTT,CASSLGLAGSTQYF
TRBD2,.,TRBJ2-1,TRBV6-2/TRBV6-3,TGTGCCAGCAGTTTCGGAGCGGGAGGGCCCTCGGGGCGTGAGCAGTTCTTC,CASSFGAGGPSGREQFF
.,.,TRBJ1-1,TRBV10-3,TGTGCCATCAGTGAGTCAACTGAAGCTTTCTTT,CAISESTEAFF
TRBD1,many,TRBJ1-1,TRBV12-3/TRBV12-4,TGTGCCAGCAGTCCAAGGGGACAGATCGCCACTGAAGCTTTCTTT,CASSPRGQIATEAFF
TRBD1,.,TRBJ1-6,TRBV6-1,TGTGCCAGCCTGGGACAGAATAATTCACCCCTCCACTTT,CASLGQNNSPLHF
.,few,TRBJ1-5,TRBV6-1,TGTGCCAGCAGCCTACGGGGGATGAATAGCAATCAGCCCCAGCATTTT,CASSLRGMNSNQPQHF
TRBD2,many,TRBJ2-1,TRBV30,TGTGCCTGGAGTGGGGGTGCTAGCGGGAGTCTTGAGCAGTTCTTC,CAWSGGASGSLEQFF
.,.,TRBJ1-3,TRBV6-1,TGTGCCAGCAGTGAATTTCCGGAGGTCTCCGGAAACACCATATATTTT,CASSEFPEVSGNTIYF
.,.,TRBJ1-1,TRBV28,TGTGCCAGCAGTTTATATCCCAACACTGAAGCTTTCTTT,CASSLYPNTEAFF